Sequencing of this TCR beta chain was carried out in a study of cytomegalovirus exposure and HLA in healthy donors. Study overall: Early on, a data release was issued that held some 91 million unique TCRs from HLA-typed donors. Study outcomes and limitations: Apart from CMV serostatus, no immune exposure information was available. Researchers left out some V segments, among them TRBV6-2 and TRBV6-3, as indistinguishable.

The PCR contained 60 Vbeta and 13 Jbeta primers. The assay was immunoSEQ multiplex PCR, and TCRdb's table has in-frame clones only and misses some. The sample consists of about 120,000 clones, 83% of them appearing once. Losses at the gene ends were 5 bases for V and 4 bases for J; bases not matched to a gene: 1. Germline CDR1 is KGHSH and CDR2 is LQKENI. The CDR3 consists of 12 residues. Note on this clone: Its target is unknown.

Sequenced sample: PBMCs. The chain is built from TRBV18 and TRBJ2-5; TRBD1 matches 7 bases. This receptor was identified in a woman in her thirties or forties in good health and CMV-seropositive. The CDR3 sequence is CASSRDRETQYF. As DNA, the CDR3 is TGTGCCAGCTCAAGGGACAGAGAGACCCAGTACTTC.